This TCR beta chain was profiled in a study of OX40 agonist ivuxolimab in advanced cancers. The overall study: Clinicians treated patients with ivuxolimab, an agonistic anti-OX40 (CD134) antibody. Findings and limits, study-wide: Both blood CD4+ and CD8+ T cells showed clonal growth by week 6 at 0.1 to 3.0 mg/kg. Among the least clonally expanded were partial responders at 0.1-3.0 mg/kg.

The germline V gene has CDR1 SGHRS and CDR2 YFSETQ. Trimming pared 1 base from V and 1 base from J, leaving 11 bases between. There are 15 residues in the CDR3. A remark on this clone: No antigen is known for it.

Some clones are missing from TCRdb's copy, which holds only in-frame ones; the method was immunoSEQ multiplex PCR. Among about 51,000 clones, about 77% were seen once, and the ten largest hold approximately 2%. At baseline, cycle 4 day 1, and cycle 7 day 1, blood was sampled. This sample comprised CD4+ or CD8+ T cells sorted from blood, obtained in a trial of the OX40 agonist ivuxolimab. This TCR came from an adult with an advanced solid tumor such as melanoma, head and neck, liver or kidney cancer. The chain couples TRBV5-1 to TRBJ1-2; the D is unclear. The CDR3 spells CASSLMDEGNYGYTF. In nucleotides, the CDR3 is TGCGCCAGCAGCTTGATGGATGAGGGTAACTATGGCTACACCTTC.